Only one count was recorded for the clone carrying this T cell receptor beta chain. Per the original data handling: How many nucleated cells were present was estimated from reference gene primer amplification. Repertoires were generated with immunoSEQ multiplex PCR, while TCRdb's copy carries only in-frame clones and drops some. D and trimming were read from the DNA, whereas the V and J calls and clone size are those reported in that table. The top ten hold under 3% of the sample, which has under 200,000 clones, approximately 80% seen once. The data were obtained in a study of blood T cell repertoires in COVID-19. Overall study: Samples of COVID-19 (acute and convalescent) were obtained from the United States, Italy and Spain. Sample material is recorded as cDNA or gDNA derived from T cells, B-cell-depleted T cells, or PBMCs.

Material for sequencing was peripheral blood. The clonotype originates from an older woman with acute or convalescent COVID-19.

The CDR3 protein is CASSLVFRQYNSPLHF. As DNA, the CDR3 is TGTGCCAGCAGCTTAGTGTTTAGACAGTATAATTCACCCCTCCACTTT. The chain employs TRBV7-2 and TRBJ1-6; D perhaps matches TRBD1 (5 bases). V was shortened by 1 base and J by 4 bases, with 11 bases between the two germline ends. The V gene's germline CDR1 is SGHTA and CDR2 FQGNSA. This CDR3 has 16 amino acids.